This T cell receptor (beta chain) was identified during a study of post-analysis software for immune sequencing data (dated by TCRdb to the mid-2010s). Background on the whole study: Relapsing-remitting, secondary progressive and progressive-relapsing multiple sclerosis were recorded as disease courses, and subtype annotation was lacking for some patients. A subset of samples was prepared in parallel using single-end sample barcoding, then pooled and co-amplified after Illumina adapter ligation. The multiple sclerosis patient repertoires were compared with 10 or so previously published healthy control repertoires from donors aged roughly 6 to 27 years.

The CDR3 runs 12 residues from the cysteine to the phenylalanine. Of the read, only the CDR3 DNA is kept; its 36 bases are in frame from base 1. From a lookup of the germline V gene (reference sequence), CDR1 and CDR2 are DFQATT and SNEGSKA. V gives up 3 bases and J gives up 3 bases, and the segment between their germline ends measures 9 bases. Of note for this clonotype: No antigen is known for it. Base qualities were left out, and no much larger clone turns up one base away.

General study outcomes and caveats: Compared with controls, multiple sclerosis patients had significantly lower normalized Chao1 diversity, a finding suggesting substantial peripheral T-cell clonal expansion. The control group was slightly older than the multiple sclerosis patient group. Strong co-clustering of samples prepared in the same batch was shown by direct clustering with F measure, prompting a batch-effect correction. Significantly higher frequencies in patients than in controls were found for five or six TRBV segments, including TRBV5-6, TRBV5-1 and TRBV20-1.

Libraries came from PCR. The data were produced on an Illumina HiSeq 2500. To reduce PCR and sequencing biases, unique molecular identifiers were built into the TCR beta cDNA libraries. Some 500,000 cDNA molecules were obtained per 1 to 10 million input T cells, so each molecule approximated one T cell. The patient libraries were prepared and sequenced with the same protocol used for the earlier healthy control dataset. Samples belonging to the same batch were prepared together, multiplexed and sequenced on a shared HiSeq lane. Concerning the study's data processing: Raw barcoded reads were processed with MIGEC, and single-read molecular identifier groups were discarded before consensus assembly and CDR3 extraction. Clonotype tables were post-analysed with VDJtools, normalizing diversity by down-sampling all datasets to the smallest sample size. To correct batch-related cross-sample contamination, repertoire overlap clustering matched CDR3 amino acid sequences but not nucleotide sequences. The public reads were run again by TCRdb, first through fastp at Q25 and then through MiXCR, and only productive beta chains were kept. Rows are combined by CDR3 protein, so each entry shows the most common genes and DNA. TCRdb, not the authors, supplied the V and J calls. The sample has fewer than 600,000 distinct CDR3 sequences on record, around 40% of them singletons. The ten largest clones capture 9% to 14% of the sample.

To demonstrate the VDJtools post-analysis software, TCR beta repertoires were profiled from the peripheral blood of more than ten young patients with multiple sclerosis. The multiple sclerosis patients were children and adolescents between roughly 6 and 15 years of age. The sequencing sample was made of blood. The chain links TRBV20-1 with TRBJ2-7; a tentative D match to TRBD1 spans 5 bases. The origin of this receptor is a girl between 5 and 17 years old with multiple sclerosis. The encoded CDR3 is CSASQTGYEQYF. Here is the DNA: TGCAGTGCTAGCCAAACAGGCTACGAGCAGTACTTC.